This TCR beta chain originates from a study of T cell changes during pregnancy in multiple sclerosis. Trimming took 8 bases from V and 0 from J, leaving 20 bases between them. Germline CDR1 reads MDHEN; CDR2 reads SYDVKM. The CDR3 has 17 amino acids. The repertoire was sequenced with immunoSEQ multiplex PCR; TCRdb's copy has only in-frame clones and lacks some. The profile shows approximately 48,000 clones, about 90% of them singletons. This TCR was sampled from a female donor with multiple sclerosis, enrolled in a pregnancy study. The sample was CD4+ T cells from peripheral blood mononuclear cells, taken after pregnancy. The V and J genes are TRBV28 and TRBJ2-1; D is possibly TRBD2 (6 bases). The chain's CDR3 is CASLSLGDLSSYNEQFF. The CDR3 DNA reads as TGTGCCAGCCTCTCTCTGGGGGACTTGAGCTCCTACAATGAGCAGTTCTTC.